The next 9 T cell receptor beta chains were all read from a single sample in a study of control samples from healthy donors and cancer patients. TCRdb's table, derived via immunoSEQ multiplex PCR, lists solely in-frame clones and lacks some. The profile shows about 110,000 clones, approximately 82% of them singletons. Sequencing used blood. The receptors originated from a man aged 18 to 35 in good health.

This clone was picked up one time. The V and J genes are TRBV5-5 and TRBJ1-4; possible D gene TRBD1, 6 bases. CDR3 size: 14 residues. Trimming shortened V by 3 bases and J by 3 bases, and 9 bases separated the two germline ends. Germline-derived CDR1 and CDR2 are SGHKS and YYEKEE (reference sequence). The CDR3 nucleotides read TGTGCCAGCAGCTCGGGGGCTTCTAATGAAAAACTGTTTTTT. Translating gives CASSSGASNEKLFF. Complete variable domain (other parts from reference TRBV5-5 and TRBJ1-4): DAGVTQSPTHLIKTRGQQVTLRCSPISGHKSVSWYQQVLGQGPQFIFQYYEKEERGRGNFPDRFSARQFPNYSSELNVNALLLGDSALYLCASSSGASNEKLFFGSGTQLSVL.

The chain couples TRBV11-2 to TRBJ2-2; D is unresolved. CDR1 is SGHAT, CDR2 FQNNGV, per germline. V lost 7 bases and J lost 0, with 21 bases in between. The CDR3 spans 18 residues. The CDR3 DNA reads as TGTGCCAGCATCAGGAAGCTGGACCAGTTTGCGAACACCGGGGAGCTGTTTTTT. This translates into CASIRKLDQFANTGELFF.

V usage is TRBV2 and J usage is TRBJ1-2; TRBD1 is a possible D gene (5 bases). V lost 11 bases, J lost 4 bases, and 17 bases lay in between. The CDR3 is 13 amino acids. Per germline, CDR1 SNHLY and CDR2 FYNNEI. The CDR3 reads CAGGGQVGYGYTF. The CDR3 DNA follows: TGTGCCGGGGGAGGACAAGTCGGCTATGGCTACACCTTC.

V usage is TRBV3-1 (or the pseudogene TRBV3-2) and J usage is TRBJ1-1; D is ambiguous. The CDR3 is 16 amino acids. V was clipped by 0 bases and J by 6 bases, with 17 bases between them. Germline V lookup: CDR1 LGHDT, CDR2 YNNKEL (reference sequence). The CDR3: CASSQDNQMARPEAFF. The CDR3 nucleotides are TGTGCCAGCAGCCAAGATAATCAGATGGCCCGACCTGAAGCTTTCTTT.

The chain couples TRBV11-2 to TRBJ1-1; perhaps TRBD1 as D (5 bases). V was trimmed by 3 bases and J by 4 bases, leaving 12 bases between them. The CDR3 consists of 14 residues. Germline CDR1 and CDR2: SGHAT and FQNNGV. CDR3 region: CASSFGDLSTEAFF. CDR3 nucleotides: TGTGCCAGCAGCTTCGGGGACTTGAGCACTGAAGCTTTCTTT.

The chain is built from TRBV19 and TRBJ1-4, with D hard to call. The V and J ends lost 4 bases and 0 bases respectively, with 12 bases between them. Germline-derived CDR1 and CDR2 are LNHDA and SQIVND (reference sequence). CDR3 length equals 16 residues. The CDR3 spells CASSRTSGATNEKLFF. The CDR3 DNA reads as TGTGCCAGTAGTAGGACCTCTGGGGCAACTAATGAAAAACTGTTTTTT. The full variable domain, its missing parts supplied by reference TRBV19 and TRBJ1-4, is DGGITQSPKYLFRKEGQNVTLSCEQNLNHDAMYWYRQDPGQGLRLIYYSQIVNDFQKGDIAEGYSVSREKKESFPLTVTSAQKNPTAFYLCASSRTSGATNEKLFFGSGTQLSVL.

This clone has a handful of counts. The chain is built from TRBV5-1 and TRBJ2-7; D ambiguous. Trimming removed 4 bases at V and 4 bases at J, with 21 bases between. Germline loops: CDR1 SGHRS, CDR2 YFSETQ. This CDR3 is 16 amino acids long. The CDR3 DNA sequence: TGCGCCAGCAGCCTGGATGGGCTCAACGGTGGTTACGAGCAGTACGTC. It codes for CASSLDGLNGGYEQYV.

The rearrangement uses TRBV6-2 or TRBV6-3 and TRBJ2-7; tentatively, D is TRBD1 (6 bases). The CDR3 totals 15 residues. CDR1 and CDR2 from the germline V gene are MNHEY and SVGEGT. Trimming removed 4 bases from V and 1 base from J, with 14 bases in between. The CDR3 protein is CASSSLRTESYEQYV. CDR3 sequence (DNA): TGTGCCAGCAGTTCCCTTCGGACAGAGTCCTACGAGCAGTACGTC.

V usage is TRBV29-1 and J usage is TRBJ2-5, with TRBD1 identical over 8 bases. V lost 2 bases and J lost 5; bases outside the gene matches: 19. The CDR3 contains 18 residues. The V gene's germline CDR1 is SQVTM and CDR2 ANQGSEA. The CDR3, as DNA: TGCAGCGTTGAAACTCACGACAGGGGCTCTTTACAAATGGAGACCCAGTACTTC. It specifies CSVETHDRGSLQMETQYF.